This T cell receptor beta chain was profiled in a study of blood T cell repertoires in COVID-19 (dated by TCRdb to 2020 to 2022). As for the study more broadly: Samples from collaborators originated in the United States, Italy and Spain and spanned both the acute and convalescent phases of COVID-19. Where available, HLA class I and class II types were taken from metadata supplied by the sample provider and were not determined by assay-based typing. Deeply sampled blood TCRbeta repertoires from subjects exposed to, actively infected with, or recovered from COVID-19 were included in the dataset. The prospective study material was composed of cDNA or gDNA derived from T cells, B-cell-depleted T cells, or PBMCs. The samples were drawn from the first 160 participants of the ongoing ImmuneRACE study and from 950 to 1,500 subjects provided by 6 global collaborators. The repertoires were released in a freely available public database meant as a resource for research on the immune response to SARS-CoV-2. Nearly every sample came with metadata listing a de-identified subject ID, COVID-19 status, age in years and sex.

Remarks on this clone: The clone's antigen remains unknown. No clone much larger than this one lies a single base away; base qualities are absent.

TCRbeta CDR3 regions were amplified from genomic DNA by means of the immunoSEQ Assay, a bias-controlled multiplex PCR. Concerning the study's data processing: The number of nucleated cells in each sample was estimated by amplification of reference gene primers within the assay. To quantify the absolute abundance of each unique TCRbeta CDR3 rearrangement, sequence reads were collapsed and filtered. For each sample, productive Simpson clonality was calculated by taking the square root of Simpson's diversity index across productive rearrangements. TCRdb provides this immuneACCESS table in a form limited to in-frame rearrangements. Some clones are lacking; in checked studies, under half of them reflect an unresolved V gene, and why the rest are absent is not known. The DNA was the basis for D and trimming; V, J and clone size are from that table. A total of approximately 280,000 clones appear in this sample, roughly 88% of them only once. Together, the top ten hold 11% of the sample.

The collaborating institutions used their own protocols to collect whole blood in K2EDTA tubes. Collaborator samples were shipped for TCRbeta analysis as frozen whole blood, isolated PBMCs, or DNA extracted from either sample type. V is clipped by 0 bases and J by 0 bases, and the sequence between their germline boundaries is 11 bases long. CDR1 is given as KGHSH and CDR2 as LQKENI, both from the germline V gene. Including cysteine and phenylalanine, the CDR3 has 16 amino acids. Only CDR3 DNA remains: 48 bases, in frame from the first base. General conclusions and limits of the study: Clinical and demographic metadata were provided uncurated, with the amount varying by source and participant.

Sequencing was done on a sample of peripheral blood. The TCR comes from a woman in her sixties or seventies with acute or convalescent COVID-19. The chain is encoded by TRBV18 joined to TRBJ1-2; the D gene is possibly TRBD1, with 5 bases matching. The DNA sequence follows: TGTGCCAGCTCACCACCGGGGGGGTCCGCTAACTATGGCTACACCTTC. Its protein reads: CASSPPGGSANYGYTF. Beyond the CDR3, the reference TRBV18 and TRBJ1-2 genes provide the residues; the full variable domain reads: NAGVMQNPRHLVRRRGQEARLRCSPMKGHSHVYWYRQLPEEGLKFMVYLQKENIIDESGMPKERFSAEFPKEGPSILRIQQVVRGDSAAYFCASSPPGGSANYGYTFGSGTRLTVV.